A single sample is the source of the 10 T cell receptor beta chains below, sequenced in a study of beta chain features in type 1 diabetes. Every bit of the isolated RNA underwent reverse transcription, so sequencing read expressed TCRB transcripts. Profiling relied on immunoSEQ multiplex PCR, and the TCRdb table lists in-frame clones only, not all of them. The data contain about 470,000 clones, 25% to 35% of them seen just once; the ten biggest clones take up about 0.06%. Specimen: naive CD4+ T cells from blood. These receptors were collected from a man between 18 and 29 years old in good health.

This clone is a singleton in its sample. This may arise from a read error, as a much more abundant clone is one base away. The V call is TRBV7-8, the J call TRBJ2-1, with no clear D. The V end was cut by 5 bases, the J end by 4 bases, with 3 bases between. CDR3 length: 11 residues. CDR1 and CDR2 from the germline V gene are SGHVS and FQNEAQ. The CDR3, as DNA: TGTGCCAGCAGCCCGTACAATGAGCAGTTCTTC. Protein product: CASSPYNEQFF.

This chain uses TRBV29-1 with TRBJ2-1, with D possibly called TRBD1 or TRBD2 (6 bases each). The CDR3 has 14 amino acids. Germline V lookup: CDR1 SQVTM, CDR2 ANQGSEA. DNA of the CDR3: TGCAGTGTAAAACAGGGACTCTCCTACAATGAGCAGTTCTTC. It codes for CSVKQGLSYNEQFF.

The V call is TRBV5-1, the J call TRBJ2-1, with D hard to call. Germline V gene sequence: CDR1 SGHRS, CDR2 YFSETQ. The CDR3 length is 16 residues. Deletions cut 5 bases from V and 0 bases from J, with 15 bases between. CDR3 nucleotides: TGCGCCAGCAGTCGTGACCGCTTTAGCTCCTACAATGAGCAGTTCTTC. It yields the protein CASSRDRFSSYNEQFF.

The chain carries TRBV7-2 and TRBJ2-1, with a tentative D call TRBD2 (5 bases). Trimming shortened V by 6 bases and J by 1 base, and 13 bases separated the two germline ends. The CDR3 totals 15 residues. Germline V gene lookup returns CDR1 SGHTA and CDR2 FQGNSA. CDR3 region: CASSPSYGSYNEQFF. The CDR3 region has the DNA TGTGCCAGCAGTCCTAGCTACGGGTCCTACAATGAGCAGTTCTTC.

The chain employs TRBV6-1 and TRBJ2-6; D is unresolved. Germline V gene sequence: CDR1 MNHNS, CDR2 SASEGT. Trimming left V 8 bases short and J 3 bases short, with 8 bases between. The CDR3 is 13 residues long. The chain's CDR3 is CASAPGGANVLTF. In nucleotides, the CDR3 is TGTGCCAGCGCCCCGGGTGGGGCCAACGTCCTGACTTTC.

The J gene is TRBJ2-7, the V gene TRBV19; 8 bases map to TRBD1. Trimming removed 2 bases from V and 0 bases from J; junction bases left unmatched: 6. Looked up from germline, CDR1 is LNHDA and CDR2 is SQIVND (reference sequence). This CDR3 comprises 16 residues. The CDR3 here is CASSITGTGVSYEQYF. The CDR3 DNA reads TGTGCCAGTAGTATAACGGGGACAGGTGTCTCCTACGAGCAGTACTTC.

This clone has only a few counts. The chain combines TRBV6-6 with TRBJ2-3, with D perhaps TRBD1 or TRBD2 (5 bases each). The CDR3 extends over 14 amino acids. Trimming cost V 0 bases and J 5 bases, with 9 bases left between them. Germline V CDR1 and CDR2: MNHNY, SVGAGI (reference sequence). In DNA form, the CDR3 reads TGTGCCAGCAGTTACTCCGATGGGGGAGATACGCAGTATTTT. It encodes CASSYSDGGDTQYF.

This clone was detected a few times. This CDR3 is also generated by other DNA sequences in the sample. This chain uses TRBV9 with TRBJ2-5; 7 nucleotides agree with TRBD2. This CDR3 has 13 residues. Germline CDR1 SGDLS, CDR2 YYNGEE. V dropped 5 bases and J dropped 2; count of bases not matched to a gene: 3. The CDR3 nucleotides read TGTGCCAGCAGTGCTAGCGGACAAGAGACCCAGTACTTC. This sequence encodes CASSASGQETQYF.

The chain has TRBV7-2 and TRBJ2-3, with 8 bases that match TRBD2. The J segment lost 1 base and the V segment lost 2 bases, leaving 8 bases of the junction unmatched. CDR1 and CDR2 (germline): SGHTA, FQGNSA. The CDR3 sequence is 17 residues long. CDR3 protein: CASSLRASGFGTDTQYF. CDR3 sequence (DNA): TGTGCCAGCAGCTTAAGAGCTAGCGGGTTTGGCACAGATACGCAGTATTTT.

The chain uses TRBV7-2 and TRBJ1-2, with 7 positions matching TRBD1. Germline V lookup: CDR1 SGHTA, CDR2 FQGNSA. J gave up 0 bases and V 0 bases, and 10 bases lay outside the gene matches. The CDR3 runs to 18 residues. CDR3 bases: TGTGCCAGCAGCTTAGCTCTCCGACAGGGTGGGACTAACTATGGCTACACCTTC. It codes for CASSLALRQGGTNYGYTF.